This T cell receptor beta chain is from a study of T cell responses to AZD1222 COVID-19 vaccine. General study findings and limits: Of spike-specific TCRs, nearly half reportedly target regions left unmutated in variants.

Germline values: CDR1 LGHDT, CDR2 YNNKEL (reference sequence). The trim removed 3 bases at V and 9 bases at J, leaving 15 bases unmatched. CDR3 size: 16 residues. Sequencing used immunoSEQ multiplex PCR; TCRdb keeps in-frame clones, though not all of them. The sample has about 88,000 clones; about 91% are singletons. Of note for this clone: Its antigen is still unknown.

This TCR came from an adult in good health. The rearrangement links TRBV3-1 (or the pseudogene TRBV3-2) to TRBJ2-7; 9 positions match TRBD2. This specimen was peripheral blood, taken on day 0 of AZD1222 vaccination. CDR3 protein: CASSHRLRGSGSGQYF. The CDR3 DNA sequence: TGTGCCAGCAGCCATCGACTAAGGGGTAGCGGGAGTGGGCAGTACTTC.